Presented here are 27 T cell receptor beta chains from one specimen sequenced in a study of blood T cell repertoires in COVID-19. Sequencing used immunoSEQ multiplex PCR; TCRdb keeps in-frame clones, though not all of them. This sample has fewer than 400,000 clones, with approximately 91% found just once. The sample was PBMCs or T cells enriched from blood (not recorded which). These receptors were obtained from a woman in her twenties or thirties who had been exposed to COVID-19.

The chain employs TRBV6-4 and TRBJ1-2; 7 bases agree with TRBD1. V lost 8 bases, J lost 7 bases, and 13 bases stayed unmatched. CDR3 length: 14 amino acids. Germline CDR1 is MRHNA and CDR2 is SNTAGT. CDR3 sequence: CASRGQDYLGGYTF. CDR3 nucleotide sequence: TGTGCCAGCCGAGGACAGGACTACTTGGGTGGCTACACCTTC.

The chain employs TRBV18 and TRBJ2-7, with D maybe TRBD1 (6 bases). The CDR3 length is 14 residues. V lost 0 bases to trimming and J lost 5 bases, with 11 bases between them. From germline, CDR1 is KGHSH and CDR2 LQKENI. Written as DNA, the CDR3 is TGTGCCAGCTCACCACCGGGCAGGGGAAACGAGCAGTACTTC. It specifies CASSPPGRGNEQYF. The full variable domain, in which reference TRBV18 and TRBJ2-7 provide the parts outside the CDR3, is NAGVMQNPRHLVRRRGQEARLRCSPMKGHSHVYWYRQLPEEGLKFMVYLQKENIIDESGMPKERFSAEFPKEGPSILRIQQVVRGDSAAYFCASSPPGRGNEQYFGPGTRLTVT.

This clone was seen a single time. The CDR3: CAISVEAEETQYF. The CDR3 region has the DNA TGTGCCATCAGTGTCGAGGCGGAGGAGACCCAGTACTTC. The chain is built from TRBV10-3 and TRBJ2-5, with D hard to call. Trimming pared 4 bases from V and 5 bases from J, leaving 11 bases between. The CDR3 loop spans 13 amino acids. CDR1 is ENHRY and CDR2 is SYGVKD in the germline V gene.

The chain recombines TRBV18 with TRBJ1-1; a weak D match, TRBD1 (5 bases). Trimming took off 1 base at V and 4 bases at J, with 13 bases between the two ends. Germline CDR1 is KGHSH and CDR2 is LQKENI. CDR3 length equals 15 residues. DNA of the CDR3: TGTGCCAGCTCACCACAGCGGGGGACGGGCACTGAAGCTTTCTTT. Its translation is CASSPQRGTGTEAFF.

This clone was counted only a few times. V and J are TRBV6-5 and TRBJ1-6; 7 positions match TRBD1. The CDR3 runs 14 residues. J lost 9 bases, V lost 7 bases, and 9 bases had no gene match. The germline V gene has CDR1 MNHEY and CDR2 SVGAGI. CDR3 in amino acids: CASNRQGGLSPLHF. The CDR3 DNA is TGTGCCAGCAACCGACAGGGAGGACTTTCACCCCTCCACTTT.

This clone was counted a single time. V and J are TRBV11-2 and TRBJ2-2; the match to TRBD2 covers 12 bases. V gave up 3 bases and J gave up 3 bases; unmatched junction bases: 8. CDR1 and CDR2 (germline): SGHAT, FQNNGV. The CDR3 is 18 residues long. In nucleotides, the CDR3 is TGTGCCAGCAGCTTGGGCCTAGCGGGGGGGCGTGACACCGGGGAGCTGTTTTTT. Protein product: CASSLGLAGGRDTGELFF.

The gene calls are TRBV27 and TRBJ2-3; TRBD2 matches at 8 bases. Per germline, CDR1 MNHEY and CDR2 SMNVEV (reference sequence). The V and J ends lost 5 bases and 3 bases, in that order; junction bases with no gene match: 4. The CDR3 runs 14 residues. This chain's CDR3 is CASSPPGGTDTQYF. In DNA form, the CDR3 reads TGTGCCAGCAGTCCTCCGGGAGGGACAGATACGCAGTATTTT.

Here the CDR3 reads CASSIAGATYNEQFF. The CDR3 nucleotides are TGTGCCAGTAGTATCGCGGGGGCCACCTACAATGAGCAGTTCTTC. The chain is built from TRBV19 and TRBJ2-1, with a possible D match to TRBD2 (7 bases). V lost 3 bases and J lost 2, with 11 bases in between. Germline lookup yields CDR1 LNHDA and CDR2 SQIVND (reference sequence). The CDR3 runs 15 residues.

This chain uses TRBV2 with TRBJ1-2; D unclear. Germline V CDR1 and CDR2: SNHLY, FYNNEI. The ends were cut back, 6 bases at V and 4 bases at J, with 9 bases in the middle. CDR3 length: 12 amino acids. The CDR3 sequence is CASRGRFYGYTF. The DNA for the CDR3 is TGTGCCAGCAGGGGCAGGTTCTATGGCTACACCTTC.

The genes are TRBV5-5 and TRBJ2-5; D remains unclear. This CDR3 region has 13 residues. V lost 4 bases to trimming and J lost 3 bases, with 10 bases between them. Germline assignment: CDR1 SGHKS and CDR2 YYEKEE (reference sequence). CDR3 loop: CASSPRLKETQYF. CDR3 nucleotide sequence: TGTGCCAGCAGCCCGAGATTGAAAGAGACCCAGTACTTC.

The chain's CDR3 is CAISRQGAGEKLFF. In DNA, the CDR3 is TGTGCCATCAGCCGACAGGGGGCGGGGGAAAAACTGTTTTTT. V is TRBV10-3 and J is TRBJ1-4; 10 bases agree with TRBD1. Per the germline V gene, CDR1 is ENHRY and CDR2 is SYGVKD. With 6 bases clipped from V and 8 bases from J, the junction kept 6 bases outside the gene matches. CDR3 length: 14 residues.

DNA of the CDR3: TGCGCCAGCAGCTTGGAAGCTCGTCGCTACGAGCAGTACTTC. Residues: CASSLEARRYEQYF. This chain joins TRBV5-1 and TRBJ2-7, with D hard to call. This CDR3 region has 14 residues. Germline V gene sequence: CDR1 SGHRS, CDR2 YFSETQ. The V gene lost 0 bases and the J gene lost 3 bases, with 10 bases spanning the gap.

The chain couples TRBV7-6 to TRBJ2-5, with D possibly matching TRBD2 (6 bases). Trimming took 3 bases from V and 2 from J, leaving 13 bases between them. Germline loops: CDR1 SGHVS, CDR2 FNYEAQ. The CDR3 length is 15 residues. DNA of the CDR3: TGTGCCAGCAGCTTCGGAGGAGGGCCACAAGAGACCCAGTACTTC. This sequence encodes CASSFGGGPQETQYF.

This clone was recorded only once. V gene TRBV11-2 combines with J gene TRBJ2-1; D is possibly TRBD2 (5 bases). The CDR3 contains 14 residues. The ends were cut back, 6 bases at V and 3 bases at J, with 12 bases in the middle. CDR1 SGHAT and CDR2 FQNNGV come from the germline V gene. The CDR3 nucleotides are TGTGCCAGCAGTCTTGACGGGATCTACAATGAGCAGTTCTTC. This encodes CASSLDGIYNEQFF.

This chain connects TRBV14 to TRBJ1-1; D not resolved. Per the germline V gene, CDR1 is SGHDN and CDR2 is FVKESK. V was clipped by 4 bases and J by 0 bases, with 6 bases between them. The length of the CDR3 is 13 residues. The CDR3 DNA follows: TGTGCCAGCAGCCCTTCTTTGAACACTGAAGCTTTCTTT. It yields the protein CASSPSLNTEAFF.

This sequence joins TRBV29-1 and TRBJ2-7; 11 bases map to TRBD2. The CDR3 has 16 amino acids. Germline values: CDR1 SQVTM, CDR2 ANQGSEA. Trimming cost V 3 bases and J 2 bases; bases outside gene matches: 9. The CDR3 sequence: CSVEGVLAGEPYEQYF. In nucleotides, the CDR3 is TGCAGCGTTGAGGGGGTACTAGCGGGGGAGCCCTACGAGCAGTACTTC.

The gene calls are TRBV25-1 and TRBJ1-1; 8 bases line up with TRBD1. The V gene end was trimmed by 1 base and the J gene end by 4 bases; junction bases not matched to a gene: 5. The CDR3 has 15 amino acids. Germline V gene lookup returns CDR1 MGHDK and CDR2 SYGVNS. This CDR3 is CASSESATGATEAFF. CDR3 DNA: TGTGCCAGCAGTGAATCCGCGACAGGGGCCACTGAAGCTTTCTTT.

The J gene is TRBJ2-2, the V gene TRBV5-1; TRBD1 agrees at 8 bases. The CDR3 has 15 amino acids. The germline CDR1 and CDR2 sequences are SGHRS and YFSETQ. The ends lost 2 bases at V and 7 bases at J; junction bases unmatched: 7. Here the CDR3 reads CASSFQGALVGELFF. The DNA of the CDR3 is TGCGCCAGCAGCTTCCAGGGGGCGCTGGTCGGGGAGCTGTTTTTT.

The chain uses TRBV2 and TRBJ2-3; 7 positions match TRBD2. Germline V CDR1 and CDR2: SNHLY, FYNNEI. The V and J ends lost 11 bases and 6 bases, in that order; junction bases with no gene match: 23. The CDR3 is 17 residues long. CDR3 region: CAGRAGSGLPGGDTQYF. CDR3 bases: TGTGCCGGGCGGGCGGGTAGCGGCCTTCCCGGGGGGGATACGCAGTATTTT. The full variable domain, with the rest looked up from reference TRBV2 and TRBJ2-3, is EPEVTQTPSHQVTQMGQEVILRCVPISNHLYFYWYRQILGQKVEFLVSFYNNEISEKSEIFDDQFSVERPDGSNFTLKIRSTKLEDSAMYFCAGRAGSGLPGGDTQYFGPGTRLTVL.

This chain joins TRBV5-4 and TRBJ1-1, with 9 bases matching TRBD1. This CDR3 has 14 amino acids. The germline V gene has CDR1 SGHNT and CDR2 YYREEE (reference sequence). The V and J ends lost 3 bases and 0 bases, in that order; junction bases with no gene match: 0. DNA of the CDR3: TGTGCCAGCAGCTGGACAGGGGTGAACACTGAAGCTTTCTTT. This encodes CASSWTGVNTEAFF.

The CDR3 region is CAWSSFGGLTLDGYTF. Written as DNA, the CDR3 is TGTGCCTGGAGTTCCTTTGGAGGGCTAACTCTTGATGGCTACACCTTC. This chain joins TRBV30 and TRBJ1-2; D is uncertain. CDR1 is GTSNPN and CDR2 is SVGIG in the germline V gene (reference sequence). This CDR3 spans 16 amino acids. The V end was cut by 2 bases, the J end by 6 bases, with 22 bases between.

This sequence joins TRBV5-1 and TRBJ1-2; perhaps TRBD1 as D (6 bases). Germline V gene lookup returns CDR1 SGHRS and CDR2 YFSETQ. The CDR3 runs to 13 residues. V gave up 4 bases and J gave up 6 bases, with 13 bases separating them. The CDR3 loop reads CASSAPGHHGYTF. The CDR3 coding sequence is TGCGCCAGCAGCGCCCCGGGACACCATGGCTACACCTTC.

This clone was counted between two and nine times. The chain links TRBV19 to TRBJ1-6; 7 positions match TRBD1. V was pared by 5 bases and J by 11 bases, with 9 bases of the junction left unmatched. Germline CDR1 LNHDA, CDR2 SQIVND (reference sequence). The CDR3 covers 14 residues. As DNA, the CDR3 is TGTGCCAGTAGTGCAACAGGGGATTTGCCACCCCTCCACTTT. This sequence encodes CASSATGDLPPLHF.

This sequence joins TRBV6-5 and TRBJ2-1; perhaps TRBD1 as D (6 bases). Deletions cut 7 bases from V and 4 bases from J, with 11 bases between. CDR3 length: 13 residues. In germline, CDR1 is MNHEY, CDR2 SVGAGI. The CDR3 loop is CASKRTAYNEQFF. The CDR3 nucleotides are TGTGCCAGCAAAAGGACAGCATACAATGAGCAGTTCTTC.

The chain uses TRBV5-8 and TRBJ2-5; possible D gene TRBD1, 5 bases. Per germline, CDR1 SGHTS and CDR2 YDEGEE. Trimming stripped 6 bases from V and 5 bases from J, with 20 bases between. The CDR3 is made up of 15 amino acids. CDR3 bases: TGTGCCAGCACAGGGTTAACTGGAACTCAGGAGACCCAGTACTTC. Its translation is CASTGLTGTQETQYF.

The chain carries TRBV6-5 and TRBJ2-2; D possibly corresponds to TRBD1 (5 bases). The germline CDR1 and CDR2 sequences are MNHEY and SVGAGI. V lost 6 bases and J lost 4, with 9 bases in between. The CDR3 runs to 13 residues. The CDR3 DNA sequence: TGTGCCAGCAGCCAAGGGGTCACCGGGGAGCTGTTTTTT. Its protein product is CASSQGVTGELFF.

This chain connects TRBV27 to TRBJ2-7; 7 positions agree with TRBD1. The CDR3 spans 17 residues. Germline values: CDR1 MNHEY, CDR2 SMNVEV (reference sequence). With 5 bases clipped from V and 1 base from J, the junction kept 14 bases outside the gene matches. CDR3 DNA: TGTGCCAGCAGTACTAGGACAGGCCAAAAGGGGTCCTACGAGCAGTACTTC. Its translation: CASSTRTGQKGSYEQYF.